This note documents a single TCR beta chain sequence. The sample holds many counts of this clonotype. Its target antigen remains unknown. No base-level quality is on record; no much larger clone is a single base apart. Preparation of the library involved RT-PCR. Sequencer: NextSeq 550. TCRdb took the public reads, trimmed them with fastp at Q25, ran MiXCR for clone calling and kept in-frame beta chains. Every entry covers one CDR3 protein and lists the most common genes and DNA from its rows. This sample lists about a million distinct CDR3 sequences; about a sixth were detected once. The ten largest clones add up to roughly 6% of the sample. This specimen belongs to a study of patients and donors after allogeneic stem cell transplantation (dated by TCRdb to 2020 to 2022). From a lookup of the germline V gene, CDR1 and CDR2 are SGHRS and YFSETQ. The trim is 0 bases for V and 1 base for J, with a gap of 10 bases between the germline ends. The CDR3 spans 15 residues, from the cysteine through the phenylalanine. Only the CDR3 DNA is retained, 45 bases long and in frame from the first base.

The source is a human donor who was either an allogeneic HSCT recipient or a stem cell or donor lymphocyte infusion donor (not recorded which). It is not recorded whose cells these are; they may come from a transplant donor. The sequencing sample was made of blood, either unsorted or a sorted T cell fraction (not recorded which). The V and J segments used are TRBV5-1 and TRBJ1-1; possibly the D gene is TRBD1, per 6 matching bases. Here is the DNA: TGCGCCAGCAGCTTGGGGGCCAGGGGGAACACTGAAGCTTTCTTT. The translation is CASSLGARGNTEAFF.